This record looks at one TCR beta chain sequence and its context. Its target is unknown. One entry per CDR3 protein results from TCRdb running MiXCR on the 5' RACE reads. Among about 550,000 distinct CDR3 sequences listed, under 25% were seen once. This sample is part of a study of identical twins. This CDR3 has 14 residues. Germline CDR1 is MGHRA and CDR2 is YSYEKL. Trimming pared 0 bases from V and 7 bases from J, leaving 12 bases between. Study-level results: Researchers caution that invariant MAIT and iNKT cells could partly confound zero-insertion analyses.

The same data also went into a second study, on yellow fever vaccine responses in identical twins.

Sequencing was carried out using CD4+ T cells sorted from blood. The chain recombines TRBV4-1 with TRBJ2-5; the D is unclear. This TCR was recovered from a woman aged 18 to 35 in good health. DNA of the CDR3: TGCGCCAGCAGCCAAGATAGTTGGGAAACGACCCAGTACTTC. This translates into CASSQDSWETTQYF.